This T cell receptor beta chain was found in a study of blood T cell repertoires in COVID-19. Repertoires were generated with immunoSEQ multiplex PCR, while TCRdb's copy carries only in-frame clones and drops some. The sample consists of about 250,000 clones, 70% to 90% of them appearing once. The CDR3 is 19 amino acids. Trimming cost V 3 bases and J 0 bases; bases outside gene matches: 13. Germline CDR1 is SGDLS and CDR2 is YYNGEE. The source is a man aged 45 to 65 with active or convalescent COVID-19. The gene calls are TRBV9 and TRBJ2-1; TRBD1 aligns across 9 bases. Input material: peripheral blood. CDR3 coding DNA: TGTGCCAGCAGCGCACGTCGGGACAGGGTGCGTAGCTCCTACAATGAGCAGTTCTTC. Its protein is CASSARRDRVRSSYNEQFF.